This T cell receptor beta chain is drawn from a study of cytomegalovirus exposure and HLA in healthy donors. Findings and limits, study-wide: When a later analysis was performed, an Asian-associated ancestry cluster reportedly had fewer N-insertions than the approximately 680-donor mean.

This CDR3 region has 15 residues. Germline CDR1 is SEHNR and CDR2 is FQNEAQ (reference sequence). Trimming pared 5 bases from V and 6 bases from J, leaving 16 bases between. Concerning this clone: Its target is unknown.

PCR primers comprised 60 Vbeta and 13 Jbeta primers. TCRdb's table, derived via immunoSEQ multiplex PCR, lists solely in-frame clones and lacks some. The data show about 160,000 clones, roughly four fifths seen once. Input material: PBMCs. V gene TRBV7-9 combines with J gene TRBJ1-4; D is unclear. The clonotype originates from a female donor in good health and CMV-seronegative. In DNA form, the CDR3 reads TGTGCCAGCAGCAAAGGTGGAGGACTTGATGAAAAACTGTTTTTT. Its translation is CASSKGGGLDEKLFF.